The 16 T cell receptor beta chains below all came from one sample that was sequenced in a study of T cells in Graves' hyperthyroidism and ophthalmopathy (dated by TCRdb to about 2019). Libraries were constructed by multiplex PCR. The sequencer was an Illumina HiSeq 2000. The TCR beta CDR3 regions were amplified from RNA transcripts. A first-round RT-PCR of the TCR CDR3 used the HTBI primer set with the Qiagen OneStep RT-PCR kit. TCRdb reanalyzed the raw reads on its own, using fastp at Q25 for trimming and MiXCR for clone calling, and kept in-frame beta chains. Entries that share a CDR3 protein sequence are merged under the most common genes and DNA. In this sample the table shows 300,000 to 350,000 distinct CDR3 sequences, over 15% of which occur a single time. The ten largest clones capture under 55% of the sample. Sequencing input: blood. The receptors derive from a woman aged 50 to 60 with Graves' hyperthyroidism.

The chain uses TRBV18 and TRBJ2-1; a possible D gene is TRBD1 (5 bases). The germline gives CDR1 KGHSH, CDR2 LQKENI. The CDR3 loop spans 17 amino acids. V was clipped by 0 bases and J by 2 bases, with 14 bases between them. Here the CDR3 reads CASSPPGLLGAYNEQFF. The DNA of the CDR3 is TGTGCCAGCTCACCACCGGGGCTCCTTGGGGCCTACAATGAGCAGTTCTTC.

This clonotype has only a few counts. The chain links TRBV5-6 to TRBJ2-5; TRBD2 might be the D (5 bases). Trimming cost V 0 bases and J 5 bases, with 11 bases left between them. Germline assignment: CDR1 SGHDT and CDR2 YYEEEE. The CDR3 loop spans 14 amino acids. CDR3 loop: CASSLVAPGETQYF. CDR3 sequence (DNA): TGTGCCAGCAGCTTGGTGGCGCCGGGGGAGACCCAGTACTTC. The full variable domain, its missing parts supplied by reference TRBV5-6 and TRBJ2-5, is DAGVTQSPTHLIKTRGQQVTLRCSPKSGHDTVSWYQQALGQGPQFIFQYYEEEERQRGNFPDRFSGHQFPNYSSELNVNALLLGDSALYLCASSLVAPGETQYFGPGTRLLVL.

This clonotype has only one observation. This may arise from a read error, as a much more abundant clone is one base away. The chain is built from TRBV6-1 and TRBJ1-1; TRBD1 is a possible D gene (6 bases). This CDR3 is built from 15 residues. Germline lookup yields CDR1 MNHNS and CDR2 SASEGT. Trimming stripped 4 bases from V and 3 bases from J, with 15 bases between. CDR3 in amino acids: CASSGGGFADTEAFF. CDR3 sequence (DNA): TGTGCCAGCAGTGGAGGGGGGTTTGCGGACACTGAAGCTTTCTTT.

This clonotype occurred many times. The CDR3 nucleotides are TGTGCCAGCAGTTCGGACAGGGCCTATGGCTACACCTTC. This encodes CASSSDRAYGYTF. The chain is built from TRBV28 and TRBJ1-2; 8 bases are shared with TRBD1. The trim removed 4 bases at V and 4 bases at J, leaving 2 bases unmatched. This CDR3 spans 13 amino acids. The germline CDR1 and CDR2 sequences are MDHEN and SYDVKM.

Only a few counts were recorded for this clonotype. V usage is TRBV10-3 and J usage is TRBJ2-3; TRBD2 is a possible D gene (5 bases). CDR3 length equals 14 residues. Germline V CDR1 and CDR2: ENHRY, SYGVKD. The V end was cut by 2 bases, the J end by 7 bases, with 13 bases between. The CDR3 region has the DNA TGTGCCATCAGTGAGAGTGCTGAGGGAAATACGCAGTATTTT. It encodes CAISESAEGNTQYF.

This sequence joins TRBV12-3 or TRBV12-4 and TRBJ2-7; tentatively, D is TRBD1 (5 bases). The CDR3 contains 14 residues. The germline V and J ends were trimmed by 6 bases and 3 bases, with 15 bases remaining between them. This chain's CDR3 is CASRGWGRDYEQYF. CDR3 bases: TGTGCCAGCAGGGGATGGGGCAGGGACTACGAGCAGTACTTC.

The genes are TRBV6-1 and TRBJ1-5, with D possibly TRBD1 on 5 matching bases. Germline V gene sequence: CDR1 MNHNS, CDR2 SASEGT. Trimming cost V 0 bases and J 2 bases, with 11 bases left between them. The CDR3 is 16 amino acids. CDR3 DNA sequence: TGTGCCAGCAGTGAAGCGTGGGGGGTTGGCAATCAGCCCCAGCATTTT. Its protein is CASSEAWGVGNQPQHF.

The chain combines TRBV19 with TRBJ2-1, with D unresolved. This CDR3 has 15 amino acids. Germline CDR1 and CDR2: LNHDA and SQIVND (reference sequence). The V end lost 1 base, the J end lost 0 bases, and 7 bases lay between the germline ends. CDR3: CASSIVLVSYNEQFF. The DNA for the CDR3 is TGTGCCAGTAGTATAGTGCTAGTCTCCTACAATGAGCAGTTCTTC.

In its sample, this clonotype was seen a few times. The chain is built from TRBV14 and TRBJ2-3; the D gene is possibly TRBD2 (5 bases). The germline V gene encodes CDR1 SGHDN and CDR2 FVKESK. V lost 0 bases and J lost 2, with 9 bases in between. CDR3 length: 15 amino acids. This CDR3 is CASSQDGGYTDTQYF. As DNA, the CDR3 is TGTGCCAGCAGCCAAGATGGAGGATACACAGATACGCAGTATTTT.

Notes on this clonotype: This sequence may be a read error, since a much larger clone differs from it by one base. The chain employs TRBV5-1 and TRBJ2-7, with D hard to call. The J call is doubtful: the DNA matches TRBJ2-1 better. The CDR3 is 14 amino acids. CDR1 and CDR2 (germline): SGHRS, YFSETQ. Here the CDR3 DNA reads TGCGCCAGCAGCTTGGTGGCAGCAACCTACGAGCAGTTCTTC. Its translation is CASSLVAATYEQFF.

This clonotype was detected a few times. The chain uses TRBV5-1 and TRBJ2-1; D ambiguous. Germline CDR1 reads SGHRS; CDR2 reads YFSETQ. V dropped 4 bases and J dropped 0 bases, with 5 bases sitting between them. The CDR3 loop spans 13 amino acids. CDR3 nucleotides: TGCGCCAGCAGCAGGACCTCCTACAATGAGCAGTTCTTC. This sequence encodes CASSRTSYNEQFF. Drawing the rest from reference TRBV5-1 and TRBJ2-1, the complete variable domain is KAGVTQTPRYLIKTRGQQVTLSCSPISGHRSVSWYQQTPGQGLQFLFEYFSETQRNKGNFPGRFSGRQFSNSRSEMNVSTLELGDSALYLCASSRTSYNEQFFGPGTRLTVL.

There are a few counts of this clonotype. The rearrangement links TRBV6-2 or TRBV6-3 to TRBJ2-3, with D maybe TRBD1 (7 bases). V lost 10 bases and J 5 bases, leaving 22 bases between the germline ends. The CDR3 loop spans 15 amino acids. Germline lookup yields CDR1 MNHEY and CDR2 SVGEGT. The CDR3 protein is CATHRGGARQDTQYF. The CDR3 DNA reads as TGTGCCACCCACAGGGGCGGGGCTCGACAAGATACGCAGTATTTT.

As regards this clonotype: Given a much more abundant clone one base away, this may be a read error. The chain combines TRBV3-1 with TRBJ1-5; D remains unclear. The CDR3 has 14 residues. CDR1 and CDR2 (germline): LGHDT, YNNKEL (reference sequence). CDR3 sequence: CAGSQAKGAQPQHF. CDR3 nucleotide sequence: TGTGCCGGCAGCCAAGCTAAAGGTGCTCAGCCCCAGCATTTT.

This clonotype was counted many times. The V gene is TRBV5-6, the J gene TRBJ1-1; the D is unclear. Looked up from germline, CDR1 is SGHDT and CDR2 is YYEEEE. The CDR3 covers 15 residues. V dropped 0 bases and J dropped 2 bases, with 11 bases sitting between them. The chain's CDR3 is CASSLGLGPNTEAFF. CDR3 sequence (DNA): TGTGCCAGCAGCTTGGGCCTGGGTCCCAACACTGAAGCTTTCTTT. Combining the CDR3 with reference TRBV5-6 and TRBJ1-1 gives the whole variable domain DAGVTQSPTHLIKTRGQQVTLRCSPKSGHDTVSWYQQALGQGPQFIFQYYEEEERQRGNFPDRFSGHQFPNYSSELNVNALLLGDSALYLCASSLGLGPNTEAFFGQGTRLTVV.

J is TRBJ1-1 and V is TRBV27; the D gene is possibly TRBD1 (6 bases). The V end lost 4 bases, the J end lost 0 bases, and 18 bases lay between the germline ends. Germline V gene sequence: CDR1 MNHEY, CDR2 SMNVEV (reference sequence). The CDR3 consists of 17 residues. The CDR3 DNA reads as TGTGCCAGCAGTTCCCTTCGGACAGATCCTATGAACACTGAAGCTTTCTTT. It is translated as CASSSLRTDPMNTEAFF.

There are many counts of this clonotype. The CDR3 reads CASSEQGIGTEAFF. DNA of the CDR3: TGTGCCAGTAGCGAACAGGGAATTGGAACTGAAGCTTTCTTT. The J gene is TRBJ1-1, the V gene TRBV19; D possibly corresponds to TRBD1 (6 bases). Trimming took 6 bases from V and 5 from J, leaving 16 bases between them. Germline CDR1 LNHDA, CDR2 SQIVND (reference sequence). The CDR3 has 14 amino acids.